This is a list of T cell receptor beta chains from one sample in a study of vaccination and CD4 T cells after COVID-19. TCRdb called the PCR reads again in MiXCR, with one record for every CDR3 protein. The sample lists some 11,000 distinct CDR3 sequences; roughly 60% were seen once. No cognate antigen is known for these TCRs. Material: CD4+ T cells from blood, cultured in vitro, obtained before SARS-CoV-2 vaccination. All receptors derive from a human donor who had recovered from COVID-19. CDR3s include the opening cysteine and the closing phenylalanine or tryptophan. The order of the fields is CDR3 DNA, CDR3 protein, J gene, D gene, CDR3 length, clone size, V gene. D genes are given only for firm matches. Size tells how often a clone was seen (once, few, many) or the class of an expanded clone, and some rows leave it out.

DNA: TGTGCCAGCAGCTTAAGGGGGGGGCATGGAGAGACCCAGTACTTC
CDR3: CASSLRGGHGETQYF
J: TRBJ2-5
D: -
length: 15
size: -
V: TRBV7-3

DNA: TGCAGTGCTTCCCCAAACGAAGTTTTCCAAGAGACCCAGTACTTC
CDR3: CSASPNEVFQETQYF
J: TRBJ2-5
D: -
length: 15
size: few
V: TRBV20-1

DNA: TGTGCCAGCAGCTTAGCTCCGATGAACACTGAAGCTTTCTTT
CDR3: CASSLAPMNTEAFF
J: TRBJ1-1
D: -
length: 14
size: -
V: TRBV7-2

DNA: TGTGCCAGCTCACCGACAGGGTACGAGCAGTACTTC
CDR3: CASSPTGYEQYF
J: TRBJ2-7
D: TRBD1
length: 12
size: once
V: TRBV18

DNA: TGTGCCAGCAGTGAAGAACCAGTATCAGGGGCGGGAAACACCATATATTTT
CDR3: CASSEEPVSGAGNTIYF
J: TRBJ1-3
D: -
length: 17
size: -
V: TRBV6-1

DNA: TGTGCCAGCAGTTTGGTTGGAGCAAGGGGGACAGCTTTCTTT
CDR3: CASSLVGARGTAFF
J: TRBJ1-1
D: -
length: 14
size: -
V: TRBV12-3/TRBV12-4

DNA: TGCAGTGCTAGCGGAGGGACCACCTACGAGCAGTACTTC
CDR3: CSASGGTTYEQYF
J: TRBJ2-7
D: -
length: 13
size: -
V: TRBV20-1

DNA: TGCGCCAGCAGCTTGAGAAAAGGCACTGGCTACACCTTC
CDR3: CASSLRKGTGYTF
J: TRBJ1-2
D: -
length: 13
size: -
V: TRBV5-1

DNA: TGCAGTGCTAGAGCGGCCCGGGAGGTAAGGCGACAGCCCCAGCATTTT
CDR3: CSARAAREVRRQPQHF
J: TRBJ1-5
D: -
length: 16
size: -
V: TRBV20-1

DNA: TGCAGTGCTAACCGGAGGACCGGGGAGCTGTTTTTT
CDR3: CSANRRTGELFF
J: TRBJ2-2
D: -
length: 12
size: few
V: TRBV20-1

DNA: TGTGCCAGCAGCCGAGGGCCTCCCAACACCGGGGAGCTGTTTTTT
CDR3: CASSRGPPNTGELFF
J: TRBJ2-2
D: -
length: 15
size: -
V: TRBV7-3

DNA: TGTGCCAGTCAAAGGCACACTGGAAACACCATATATTTT
CDR3: CASQRHTGNTIYF
J: TRBJ1-3
D: -
length: 13
size: -
V: TRBV19

DNA: TGCAGTGCTACGGGAGGACAGGGTCCAGGAGCTTTCTTT
CDR3: CSATGGQGPGAFF
J: TRBJ1-1
D: TRBD1
length: 13
size: -
V: TRBV20-1

DNA: TGTGCCAGCAGTTTGGGACAGGCGGGCTTCTTTGGCACTGAAGCTTTCTTT
CDR3: CASSLGQAGFFGTEAFF
J: TRBJ1-1
D: TRBD1
length: 17
size: -
V: TRBV5-6

DNA: TGTGCCAGCAGTTACTCCACAGCCTCGGTGACCCAGTACTTC
CDR3: CASSYSTASVTQYF
J: TRBJ2-5
D: -
length: 14
size: -
V: TRBV6-2/TRBV6-3

DNA: TGTGCCAGCAGCCCGGGGTGGGGGACACAAGAGACCCAGTACTTC
CDR3: CASSPGWGTQETQYF
J: TRBJ2-5
D: -
length: 15
size: -
V: TRBV7-2

DNA: TGCAGTGCTGCCCCCTCGACAGGATCTATGACGCTCTACACCTTC
CDR3: CSAAPSTGSMTLYTF
J: TRBJ1-2
D: -
length: 15
size: once
V: TRBV20-1

DNA: TGTGCCATCAGTGGTGGGCCCCGAAGCAATCAGCCCCAGCATTTT
CDR3: CAISGGPRSNQPQHF
J: TRBJ1-5
D: -
length: 15
size: -
V: TRBV10-3

DNA: TGTGCCTGGAGTGTATCCCAGGGGCGGAACACTGAAGCTTTCTTT
CDR3: CAWSVSQGRNTEAFF
J: TRBJ1-1
D: -
length: 15
size: -
V: TRBV30

DNA: TGTGCCAGCAGGATACTTCGGACAGGGAGGCGAGAGACCCAGTACTTC
CDR3: CASRILRTGRRETQYF
J: TRBJ2-5
D: TRBD1
length: 16
size: few
V: TRBV7-8

DNA: TGTGCCAGCAGTTGGACAGGGCGTGAATCACCCCTCCACTTT
CDR3: CASSWTGRESPLHF
J: TRBJ1-6
D: TRBD1
length: 14
size: -
V: TRBV6-5

DNA: TGTGCCAGCAGCTTAGATCCAGATACGCAGTATTTT
CDR3: CASSLDPDTQYF
J: TRBJ2-3
D: -
length: 12
size: -
V: TRBV7-6

DNA: TGTGCCAGCAGCCAGGGGACTAGCGGGAGGGTTTCGGAGACCCAGTACTTC
CDR3: CASSQGTSGRVSETQYF
J: TRBJ2-5
D: TRBD2
length: 17
size: -
V: TRBV5-8

DNA: TGCGCCAGCAGCCAAGATCTCTGGACAGATACGCAGTATTTT
CDR3: CASSQDLWTDTQYF
J: TRBJ2-3
D: -
length: 14
size: -
V: TRBV4-1

DNA: TGCAGTGCTAGAGATCCGGGACAGTACTCCTACGAGCAGTACTTC
CDR3: CSARDPGQYSYEQYF
J: TRBJ2-7
D: TRBD1
length: 15
size: -
V: TRBV20-1

DNA: TGTGCCAGCAGGAGTTACGTTGGGGCGCAGGCTGAAGCTTTCTTT
CDR3: CASRSYVGAQAEAFF
J: TRBJ1-1
D: -
length: 15
size: -
V: TRBV27

DNA: TGTGCCAGTAGTATAGATACCCCGACAAACAATCAGCCCCAGCATTTT
CDR3: CASSIDTPTNNQPQHF
J: TRBJ1-5
D: -
length: 16
size: -
V: TRBV19

DNA: TGTGCCAGCAGTCCAAACACCGGGGAGCTGTTTTTT
CDR3: CASSPNTGELFF
J: TRBJ2-2
D: -
length: 12
size: few
V: TRBV28

DNA: TGTGCCAGTAGTAGCCCCATACAGGGTTACACAGATACGCAGTATTTT
CDR3: CASSSPIQGYTDTQYF
J: TRBJ2-3
D: -
length: 16
size: -
V: TRBV19

DNA: TGTGCCAGCAGCCTATCTAAGGGACTGGGGGGCTACACCTTC
CDR3: CASSLSKGLGGYTF
J: TRBJ1-2
D: -
length: 14
size: -
V: TRBV11-3

DNA: TGTGCCAGCAGCTTAGGGATGGTCGGGGGTGACCAGCCCCAGCATTTT
CDR3: CASSLGMVGGDQPQHF
J: TRBJ1-5
D: -
length: 16
size: -
V: TRBV7-9

DNA: TGTGCCAGCTCACGAGGGTCCGACACAAGCACTGAAGCTTTCTTT
CDR3: CASSRGSDTSTEAFF
J: TRBJ1-1
D: -
length: 15
size: -
V: TRBV18

DNA: TGTGCCAGCAGTTCCGGGACAGGGGGCGACGAGCAGTACTTC
CDR3: CASSSGTGGDEQYF
J: TRBJ2-7
D: TRBD1
length: 14
size: -
V: TRBV6-5

DNA: TGTGCCAGCAGACCTGGACAGGGCCGTCTTGTGAACACTGAAGCTTTCTTT
CDR3: CASRPGQGRLVNTEAFF
J: TRBJ1-1
D: TRBD1
length: 17
size: -
V: TRBV2

DNA: TGTGCCAGCAGCCCCCGGACAGGGGGCTTGACCGGGGAGCTGTTTTTT
CDR3: CASSPRTGGLTGELFF
J: TRBJ2-2
D: TRBD1
length: 16
size: once
V: TRBV7-9

DNA: TGTGCCAGCAGCCGGACAGGGAACGGGGCCCAGTACTTC
CDR3: CASSRTGNGAQYF
J: TRBJ2-5
D: TRBD1
length: 13
size: -
V: TRBV7-3

DNA: TGTGCCAGCAGACCCCGGGACGCATCCTACGAGCAGTACTTC
CDR3: CASRPRDASYEQYF
J: TRBJ2-7
D: -
length: 14
size: -
V: TRBV2

DNA: TGTGCCAGCAGCATACTACAGGGGAATGAGCAGTTCTTC
CDR3: CASSILQGNEQFF
J: TRBJ2-1
D: TRBD1
length: 13
size: few
V: TRBV7-2

DNA: TGTGCCAGCAGCCCCTTTGTCAGCCCTAACTATGGCTACACCTTC
CDR3: CASSPFVSPNYGYTF
J: TRBJ1-2
D: -
length: 15
size: -
V: TRBV7-6

DNA: TGTGCCTGGAGTGAAACTAGTTCTAACTATGGCTACACCTTC
CDR3: CAWSETSSNYGYTF
J: TRBJ1-2
D: -
length: 14
size: once
V: TRBV30

DNA: TGTGCCAGTAGTCCTATAGGGAGGGCAGGGAATCAGCCCCAGCATTTT
CDR3: CASSPIGRAGNQPQHF
J: TRBJ1-5
D: -
length: 16
size: -
V: TRBV19

DNA: TGTGCCAGCAGCGGACTTCCCGTGGTATACAATGAGCAGTTCTTC
CDR3: CASSGLPVVYNEQFF
J: TRBJ2-1
D: -
length: 15
size: -
V: TRBV6-2/TRBV6-3

DNA: TGTGCCAGCTCACCGACCCCGGACAGGGTTTATGGCTACACCTTC
CDR3: CASSPTPDRVYGYTF
J: TRBJ1-2
D: TRBD1
length: 15
size: -
V: TRBV18

DNA: TGTGCCAGTAGGGTGGGAAGAGGGCGTACTGAAGCTTTCTTT
CDR3: CASRVGRGRTEAFF
J: TRBJ1-1
D: -
length: 14
size: few
V: TRBV19

DNA: TGCAGTGCTAGAGAGGCGGGACGAGATACGCAGTATTTT
CDR3: CSAREAGRDTQYF
J: TRBJ2-3
D: -
length: 13
size: few
V: TRBV20-1

DNA: TGTGCCAGCCGATTTTCCGGGACAGCCTACGAGCAGTACTTC
CDR3: CASRFSGTAYEQYF
J: TRBJ2-7
D: TRBD1
length: 14
size: -
V: TRBV6-1

DNA: TGTGCCAGCAGCTTTAAGACTAGCGGCACAGATACGCAGTATTTT
CDR3: CASSFKTSGTDTQYF
J: TRBJ2-3
D: TRBD2
length: 15
size: few
V: TRBV7-2

DNA: TGTGCCAGCAGCCAAGATCCTGGGAACTCTGGAAACACCATATATTTT
CDR3: CASSQDPGNSGNTIYF
J: TRBJ1-3
D: -
length: 16
size: -
V: TRBV4-2

DNA: TGTGCCAGCAGTTCGGACCGGTTCGAGCAGTACTTC
CDR3: CASSSDRFEQYF
J: TRBJ2-7
D: -
length: 12
size: few
V: TRBV6-5

DNA: TGTGCCAGCAGCGCCGGGGGGACAGGGTCATTGGGCTACACCTTC
CDR3: CASSAGGTGSLGYTF
J: TRBJ1-2
D: TRBD1
length: 15
size: -
V: TRBV5-4